Below, 28 T cell receptor beta chains from the same sample are listed, as sequenced in a study of CD8+CD57+ T cells in acquired aplastic anemia. According to the study, genomic DNA was the template for TCR beta VDJ and CDR3 profiling. MiXCR, applied by TCRdb to the reads, yields one record per CDR3 protein. The table lists approximately 180,000 distinct CDR3 sequences, roughly 50% of them singletons. The sequenced patients had an expansion of CD8+CD57+ cells seen by flow cytometry. Input material: sorted CD4+, CD8+, or CD8+CD57+ T cells (not recorded which) from PBMCs. The receptors originated from a human donor with aplastic anemia.

The chain is built from TRBV20-1 and TRBJ2-3, with D unresolved. Trimming shortened V by 6 bases and J by 5 bases, and 9 bases separated the two germline ends. Germline V lookup: CDR1 DFQATT, CDR2 SNEGSKA (reference sequence). The CDR3 extends over 11 amino acids. CDR3 in amino acids: CSAPSGDTQYF. For the CDR3, the DNA is TGCAGTGCCCCAAGTGGAGATACGCAGTATTTT.

A remark on this clonotype: No conserved phenylalanine or tryptophan is present at the end of the CDR3, so a read error is the likely explanation. The CDR3 loop is CASSLDPGQVYNEQFS. DNA of the CDR3: TGTGCCAGCAGCTTAGACCCGGGACAGGTTTACAATGAGCAGTTCTCC. The chain couples TRBV7-8 to TRBJ2-1; TRBD1 matches at 8 bases. Losses at the gene ends were 1 base for V and 4 bases for J; bases not matched to a gene: 6. Per the germline V gene, CDR1 is SGHVS and CDR2 is FQNEAQ. This CDR3 has 16 amino acids.

CDR3 in amino acids: CASSPPARAEKLFF. CDR3 in DNA: TGTGCCAGCTCACCACCTGCTAGGGCCGAAAAACTGTTTTTT. The V and J genes are TRBV7-2 and TRBJ1-4; D gene uncertain. CDR1 is SGHTA and CDR2 is FQGNSA in the germline V gene. The CDR3 covers 14 residues. Trimming removed 8 bases from V and 8 bases from J, with 18 bases in between.

This clonotype was seen ten or more times. This chain connects TRBV10-3 to TRBJ2-3; D unresolved. Trimming took off 0 bases at V and 0 bases at J, with 7 bases between the two ends. CDR1 ENHRY and CDR2 SYGVKD come from the germline V gene. This CDR3 spans 15 amino acids. CDR3 in amino acids: CAISESWGSTDTQYF. CDR3 bases: TGTGCCATCAGTGAGTCGTGGGGTAGCACAGATACGCAGTATTTT.

This clonotype was found many times. The chain links TRBV7-8 to TRBJ1-6; D unresolved. Trimming took off 5 bases at V and 4 bases at J, with 15 bases between the two ends. The CDR3 contains 16 residues. Germline V lookup: CDR1 SGHVS, CDR2 FQNEAQ. Here the CDR3 DNA reads TGTGCCAGCAGCCGCTTTGGCGTATCATATAATTCACCCCTCCACTTT. This codes for CASSRFGVSYNSPLHF.

This clonotype was found many times. The gene calls are TRBV5-1 and TRBJ2-1; 7 bases are shared with TRBD1. Germline V gives CDR1 SGHRS, CDR2 YFSETQ. The CDR3 loop spans 14 amino acids. The V and J ends lost 4 bases and 7 bases, in that order; junction bases with no gene match: 8. CDR3 coding DNA: TGCGCCAGCAGCCCTCACCAACAGGGGAATGAGCAGTTCTTC. Protein: CASSPHQQGNEQFF. Drawing the rest from reference TRBV5-1 and TRBJ2-1, the complete variable domain is KAGVTQTPRYLIKTRGQQVTLSCSPISGHRSVSWYQQTPGQGLQFLFEYFSETQRNKGNFPGRFSGRQFSNSRSEMNVSTLELGDSALYLCASSPHQQGNEQFFGPGTRLTVL.

The V gene is TRBV5-1, the J gene TRBJ2-7; weak D call: TRBD1 (6 bases). Trimming took off 0 bases at V and 5 bases at J, with 12 bases between the two ends. The CDR3 is 14 amino acids. The germline V gene has CDR1 SGHRS and CDR2 YFSETQ. The CDR3 region is CASSLEQGTDEQYF. The CDR3 nucleotides read TGCGCCAGCAGCTTGGAACAGGGAACGGACGAGCAGTACTTC.

The chain couples TRBV18 to TRBJ2-1; 10 bases align to TRBD1. CDR1 and CDR2 from the germline V gene are KGHSH and LQKENI. Losses at the gene ends were 5 bases for V and 2 bases for J; bases not matched to a gene: 6. This CDR3 has 16 amino acids. The CDR3 region has the DNA TGTGCCAGCTCATCAAGGACAGGGGGAACCTACAATGAGCAGTTCTTC. As protein: CASSSRTGGTYNEQFF.

This clonotype was counted ten times or more. CDR3 residues: CASSFLAGGLHTDTQYF. The CDR3 bases are TGTGCCAGCAGCTTTTTAGCGGGAGGTTTACACACAGATACGCAGTATTTT. V gene TRBV7-6 combines with J gene TRBJ2-3, with 10 bases that match TRBD2. The germline V gene encodes CDR1 SGHVS and CDR2 FNYEAQ. The CDR3 consists of 17 residues. The V and J ends lost 3 bases and 2 bases, in that order; junction bases with no gene match: 8.

This clonotype was recorded many times. V is TRBV5-1 and J is TRBJ2-3, with D tentatively TRBD1 (6 bases). The germline gives CDR1 SGHRS, CDR2 YFSETQ. V lost 0 bases, J lost 4 bases, and 12 bases lay in between. The CDR3 loop spans 15 amino acids. CDR3 region: CASSLALGTPDTQYF. In DNA form, the CDR3 reads TGCGCCAGCAGCTTGGCATTAGGGACACCAGATACGCAGTATTTT.

Only a few counts were recorded for this clonotype. The rearrangement links TRBV28 to TRBJ1-2; D remains ambiguous. CDR1 MDHEN and CDR2 SYDVKM come from the germline V gene. Trimming took 8 bases from V and 3 from J, leaving 10 bases between them. There are 12 residues in the CDR3. This CDR3 is CASEEVDYGYTF. The CDR3 DNA is TGTGCCAGCGAGGAGGTGGACTATGGCTACACCTTC.

This clonotype was seen a few times. The chain links TRBV15 to TRBJ2-7, with TRBD1 as a possible D gene (6 bases). V lost 1 base to trimming and J lost 1 base, with 11 bases between them. Germline-derived CDR1 and CDR2 are LNHNV and YYDKDF (reference sequence). This CDR3 has 15 amino acids. CDR3 sequence: CATSRAGGQSYEQYF. Written as DNA, the CDR3 is TGTGCCACCAGCAGAGCGGGCGGACAGTCCTACGAGCAGTACTTC.

This clonotype was recorded at least ten times. The chain couples TRBV5-1 to TRBJ2-1, with D uncertain. The germline V gene has CDR1 SGHRS and CDR2 YFSETQ. The CDR3 sequence is 15 residues long. Trimming cost V 0 bases and J 0 bases, with 7 bases left between them. CDR3 DNA: TGCGCCAGCAGCTTGGGATCGGTCTCCTACAATGAGCAGTTCTTC. Its translation: CASSLGSVSYNEQFF.

This clonotype was counted at least ten times. The V and J genes are TRBV20-1 and TRBJ2-3; the D gene is possibly TRBD2 (6 bases). With 3 bases removed from V and 6 bases from J, the gap between germline ends came to 13 bases. Germline assignment: CDR1 DFQATT and CDR2 SNEGSKA (reference sequence). The CDR3 contains 13 residues. CDR3 DNA: TGCAGTGCTAGCCCTCTCCGGGGGGATACGCAGTATTTT. Translating gives CSASPLRGDTQYF.

There are many counts of this clonotype. The chain employs TRBV5-4 and TRBJ1-2, with 7 bases that match TRBD1. V gave up 5 bases and J gave up 4 bases; unmatched junction bases: 5. Germline CDR1 is SGHNT and CDR2 is YYREEE (reference sequence). The CDR3 spans 13 residues. The CDR3 coding sequence is TGTGCCAGCAGTTTTACAGGGGTCTATGGCTACACCTTC. Protein product: CASSFTGVYGYTF.

This clonotype was found many times. The rearrangement joins TRBV9 to TRBJ2-1; D gene ambiguous. Germline V lookup: CDR1 SGDLS, CDR2 YYNGEE. V lost 5 bases, J lost 7 bases, and 10 bases lay in between. The length of the CDR3 is 12 residues. Here the CDR3 DNA reads TGTGCCAGCAGAGGTAATGGGAATGAGCAGTTCTTC. Residues: CASRGNGNEQFF.

V usage is TRBV7-2 and J usage is TRBJ2-7; TRBD2 aligns across 8 bases. CDR1 is SGHTA, CDR2 FQGNSA, per germline. V gave up 1 base and J gave up 5 bases; unmatched junction bases: 4. CDR3 length: 14 residues. This CDR3 reads CASSLGTSRHEQYF. The CDR3 DNA is TGTGCCAGCAGCTTAGGGACTAGCCGCCACGAGCAGTACTTC.

As for this clonotype: A much larger clone is a single base away; this may be a read error. The V gene is TRBV5-1, the J gene TRBJ1-4; possibly TRBD1 for D (5 bases). Germline V gene data show CDR1 as SGHRS and CDR2 as YFSETQ. This CDR3 region has 15 residues. CDR3 DNA sequence: TGCGCCGGCAGCTTGGAGTCGGGGCCTAATGAAAAACTGTTTTTT. Protein sequence: CAGSLESGPNEKLFF.

The chain links TRBV7-8 to TRBJ2-1; D call uncertain. This CDR3 contains 12 residues. CDR1 and CDR2 from the germline V gene are SGHVS and FQNEAQ. Trimming removed 3 bases from V and 4 bases from J, with 4 bases in between. CDR3 sequence (DNA): TGTGCCAGCAGCTTTCGGTACAATGAGCAGTTCTTC. This gives the protein CASSFRYNEQFF.

This clonotype appeared once. The rearrangement joins TRBV20-1 to TRBJ2-6; D ambiguous. This CDR3 has 13 residues. Germline CDR1 DFQATT, CDR2 SNEGSKA (reference sequence). Trimming pared 3 bases from V and 4 bases from J, leaving 7 bases between. The CDR3 coding sequence is TGCAGTGCTAGTCAGGTGGGGGCCAACGTCCTGACTTTC. Translation: CSASQVGANVLTF.

The rearrangement uses TRBV2 and TRBJ1-2; 7 bases align to TRBD1. CDR3 size: 13 residues. V trimming: 8 bases; J trimming: 7 bases; junction bases outside the gene matches: 10. Germline CDR1 is SNHLY and CDR2 is FYNNEI. Here the CDR3 reads CASAREGARGYTF. The CDR3 DNA is TGTGCCAGCGCTCGCGAGGGGGCACGTGGCTACACCTTC.

This clonotype has a count of ten or more. This chain uses TRBV7-9 with TRBJ2-2, with D perhaps TRBD1 (6 bases). In germline, CDR1 is SEHNR, CDR2 FQNEAQ (reference sequence). The V gene lost 5 bases and the J gene lost 2 bases, with 12 bases spanning the gap. This CDR3 region has 15 residues. CDR3 sequence (DNA): TGTGCCAGCAGCGATACAGGGCTTAACACCGGGGAGCTGTTTTTT. Translating it yields CASSDTGLNTGELFF.

This chain connects TRBV24-1 to TRBJ2-7; 8 bases line up with TRBD1. V was pared by 11 bases and J by 6 bases, with 11 bases of the junction left unmatched. In germline, CDR1 is KGHDR, CDR2 SFDVKD. This CDR3 has 13 residues. This chain's CDR3 is CASLRTGSAEQYF. Here the CDR3 DNA reads TGTGCCAGCTTAAGGACAGGGTCGGCCGAGCAGTACTTC.

This clonotype was counted many times. The genes are TRBV2 and TRBJ1-2; D may be TRBD1 (6 bases). Germline-derived CDR1 and CDR2 are SNHLY and FYNNEI. V shed 6 bases and J shed 2 bases, with 25 bases lying between them. The CDR3 covers 18 residues. The CDR3 DNA sequence: TGTGCCAGCAGCCCCCCACGTGCCGCCATGGACAGAAACTATGGCTACACCTTC. Encoded protein: CASSPPRAAMDRNYGYTF.

This clonotype was recorded many times. The chain combines TRBV5-4 with TRBJ2-5; D gene ambiguous. The CDR3 covers 14 residues. The germline V gene encodes CDR1 SGHNT and CDR2 YYREEE (reference sequence). V dropped 4 bases and J dropped 4 bases, with 14 bases sitting between them. CDR3 sequence (DNA): TGTGCCAGCAGCCCTAGGGAAGTCGTAGAGACCCAGTACTTC. It is translated as CASSPREVVETQYF.

Points on this clonotype: A much larger clonotype is one base distant, so this may be a read error. The J gene is TRBJ1-2, the V gene TRBV6-2 or TRBV6-3, with D tentatively TRBD1 (5 bases). The V gene's germline CDR1 is MNHEY and CDR2 SVGEGT. CDR3 length equals 14 residues. The CDR3 reads CASSVGGAAYGCTF. As DNA, the CDR3 is TGTGCCAGCAGTGTCGGCGGGGCAGCCTATGGCTGCACCTTC.

This chain connects TRBV11-2 to TRBJ2-3; the match to TRBD2 covers 12 bases. The CDR3 is 16 amino acids. Germline values: CDR1 SGHAT, CDR2 FQNNGV. Trimming cost V 4 bases and J 4 bases; bases outside gene matches: 6. The CDR3 DNA reads as TGTGCCAGCAGCTCCGGGCTAGCGGGGGGGTCAGATACGCAGTATTTT. It specifies CASSSGLAGGSDTQYF. Drawing the rest from reference TRBV11-2 and TRBJ2-3, the complete variable domain is EAGVAQSPRYKIIEKRQSVAFWCNPISGHATLYWYQQILGQGPKLLIQFQNNGVVDDSQLPKDRFSAERLKGVDSTLKIQPAKLEDSAVYLCASSSGLAGGSDTQYFGPGTRLTVL.

The chain employs TRBV15 and TRBJ2-5, with TRBD2 identical over 11 bases. Unmatched junction bases numbered 4, after V lost 2 bases and J lost 5 bases. The CDR3 totals 15 residues. From germline, CDR1 is LNHNV and CDR2 YYDKDF (reference sequence). The CDR3 region is CATSRPLAGGETQYF. Here the CDR3 DNA reads TGTGCCACCAGCAGACCCCTAGCGGGAGGCGAGACCCAGTACTTC.